These 30 T cell receptor beta chains were all obtained from the same sample, sequenced in a study of blood T cells in healthy people across ages. A second about 7 to 12 cycle PCR used barcoded and J-beta primers. TCRdb processed the 5' RACE reads anew with MiXCR; each CDR3 protein has one entry. This table holds approximately 1,700,000 distinct CDR3 sequences, 35% to 50% found once. Material: blood. Every receptor here comes from a human donor in good health.

CDR3 protein: CASSFTTLKGLAFYEQYF. The DNA for the CDR3 is TGTGCCAGCAGCTTTACCACTTTGAAAGGGCTAGCATTTTACGAGCAGTACTTC. V is TRBV5-4 and J is TRBJ2-7; tentatively, D is TRBD2 (5 bases). The V end lost 2 bases, the J end lost 4 bases, and 25 bases lay between the germline ends. Germline V gene data show CDR1 as SGHNT and CDR2 as YYREEE (reference sequence). The CDR3 is 18 amino acids.

This sequence joins TRBV5-1 and TRBJ1-1, with D tentatively TRBD1 (5 bases). The CDR3 covers 14 residues. V shed 5 bases and J shed 5 bases, with 16 bases lying between them. Germline CDR1 SGHRS, CDR2 YFSETQ. The CDR3 nucleotides are TGCGCCAGCAGAAGGGACTTACGAACTACTGAAGCTTTCTTT. Protein product: CASRRDLRTTEAFF.

This clonotype was counted a few times. The rearrangement joins TRBV5-1 to TRBJ1-2; no firm D call. Germline V CDR1 and CDR2: SGHRS, YFSETQ. V was cut by 3 bases and J by 0 bases, with 9 bases left in between. CDR3 size: 14 residues. The CDR3 DNA is TGCGCCAGCAGCTCCCGGACTCCTAACTATGGCTACACCTTC. Encoded protein: CASSSRTPNYGYTF.

This clonotype was seen a single time. The V gene is TRBV11-2, the J gene TRBJ2-7; tentatively, D is TRBD1 or TRBD2 (5 bases each). V shed 7 bases and J shed 0 bases, with 13 bases lying between them. CDR1 and CDR2 from the germline V gene are SGHAT and FQNNGV. The CDR3 length is 14 residues. CDR3 sequence: CASTMGRSSYEQYF. The CDR3 DNA is TGTGCCAGCACCATGGGACGGTCCTCCTACGAGCAGTACTTC.

The DNA for the CDR3 is TGTGCCAGCGAGTTCGCGGGGGGGCCTTACTACGAGCAGTACTTC. This gives the protein CASEFAGGPYYEQYF. The chain links TRBV6-2 or TRBV6-3 to TRBJ2-7; 9 nucleotides align to TRBD2. Germline assignment: CDR1 MNHEY and CDR2 SVGEGT. With 8 bases clipped from V and 3 bases from J, the junction kept 11 bases outside the gene matches. This CDR3 is built from 15 residues.

This chain joins TRBV6-2 or TRBV6-3 and TRBJ1-4, with 7 bases lining up with TRBD1. This CDR3 is 14 amino acids long. Per germline, CDR1 MNHEY and CDR2 SVGEGT. V was pared by 10 bases and J by 2 bases, with 7 bases of the junction left unmatched. Here the CDR3 DNA reads TGTGCCAACCCAGGGGGGCGGACTAATGAAAAACTGTTTTTT. Translated: CANPGGRTNEKLFF.

This sequence joins TRBV12-3 or TRBV12-4 and TRBJ1-1; D call uncertain. The CDR3 runs to 12 residues. The V gene lost 4 bases and the J gene lost 1 base, with 4 bases spanning the gap. The CDR3 nucleotides are TGTGCCAGCAGTTGGACGAACACTGAAGCTTTCTTT. Its protein is CASSWTNTEAFF.

This clonotype occurred a few times. The chain carries TRBV9 and TRBJ2-3; D uncertain. Germline lookup yields CDR1 SGDLS and CDR2 YYNGEE. V lost 4 bases and J lost 1, with 13 bases in between. The length of the CDR3 is 15 residues. As DNA, the CDR3 is TGTGCCAGCAGCCCCGATATTTCGGGCACAGATACGCAGTATTTT. Translating it yields CASSPDISGTDTQYF. Variable domain in full (rest from reference TRBV9 and TRBJ2-3): DSGVTQTPKHLITATGQRVTLRCSPRSGDLSVYWYQQSLDQGLQFLIQYYNGEERAKGNILERFSAQQFPDLHSELNLSSLELGDSALYFCASSPDISGTDTQYFGPGTRLTVL.

In its sample, this clonotype was seen a few times. The V and J genes are TRBV5-1 and TRBJ2-1; a possible D gene is TRBD2 (5 bases). This CDR3 has 16 amino acids. In germline, CDR1 is SGHRS, CDR2 YFSETQ. V was pared by 4 bases and J by 4 bases, with 18 bases between. CDR3 coding DNA: TGCGCCAGCAGCGGCGGCGGGCGGTCATTATACAATGAGCAGTTCTTC. Translation: CASSGGGRSLYNEQFF.

This chain connects TRBV29-1 to TRBJ1-1; D uncertain. Between the trimmed V and J ends, which lost 2 bases and 4 bases, there was a span of 5 bases. This CDR3 has 11 amino acids. The V gene's germline CDR1 is SQVTM and CDR2 ANQGSEA. CDR3 protein: CSVEPTTEAFF. CDR3 sequence (DNA): TGCAGCGTTGAACCTACCACTGAAGCTTTCTTT. The entire variable domain, with the rest obtained from reference TRBV29-1 and TRBJ1-1, is as follows: SAVISQKPSRDICQRGTSLTIQCQVDSQVTMMFWYRQQPGQSLTLIATANQGSEATYESGFVIDKFPISRPNLTFSTLTVSNMSPEDSSIYLCSVEPTTEAFFGQGTRLTVV.

The CDR3 sequence is CASSVGQNSNQPQHF. CDR3 DNA: TGTGCCAGCAGCGTGGGACAGAATAGCAATCAGCCCCAGCATTTT. The chain employs TRBV9 and TRBJ1-5; 7 nucleotides agree with TRBD1. In germline, CDR1 is SGDLS, CDR2 YYNGEE. The CDR3 loop spans 15 amino acids. The J segment lost 0 bases and the V segment lost 2 bases, leaving 2 bases of the junction unmatched.

This clonotype was observed at least ten times. The chain joins TRBV9 to TRBJ1-2, with 10 nucleotides matching TRBD1. The CDR3 is 14 residues long. J was trimmed by 3 bases and V by 2 bases; bases with no gene match: 1. Looked up from germline, CDR1 is SGDLS and CDR2 is YYNGEE. In DNA form, the CDR3 reads TGTGCCAGCAGCGTCGGGACAGGGGACTATGGCTACACCTTC. It yields the protein CASSVGTGDYGYTF.

This clonotype was recorded at least ten times. The genes are TRBV7-2 and TRBJ1-5; 11 nucleotides align to TRBD1. Germline V lookup: CDR1 SGHTA, CDR2 FQGNSA. The CDR3 is 14 amino acids. Trimming removed 3 bases from V and 7 bases from J; junction bases left unmatched: 2. CDR3 nucleotides: TGTGCCAGCAGCTTCGGGACAGGGGGACAGCCCCAGCATTTT. Amino acid sequence: CASSFGTGGQPQHF.

This clonotype was seen a handful of times. This chain links TRBV7-2 with TRBJ1-2, with TRBD1 identical over 10 bases. The CDR3 is 15 amino acids. The germline V gene encodes CDR1 SGHTA and CDR2 FQGNSA. After removal of 3 bases from V and 4 bases from J, the junction contained 5 bases not matched to a gene. The chain's CDR3 is CASSLDRGGTYGYTF. CDR3 sequence (DNA): TGTGCCAGCAGCTTGGACAGGGGGGGAACCTATGGCTACACCTTC.

This chain links TRBV4-3 with TRBJ1-2, with D hard to call. Germline V gene data show CDR1 as LGHNA and CDR2 as YSLEER. The CDR3 loop spans 15 amino acids. V was shortened by 0 bases and J by 5 bases, with 13 bases between the two germline ends. The CDR3 nucleotides are TGCGCCAGCAGCCAAGATCTGGCAGAACCGTATGGCTACACCTTC. Translating gives CASSQDLAEPYGYTF.

This clonotype was counted at least ten times. The CDR3 reads CASSQVPPDTQYF. The DNA for the CDR3 is TGCGCCAGCAGCCAAGTACCCCCGGATACGCAGTATTTT. The rearrangement joins TRBV4-3 to TRBJ2-3; D not resolved. With 1 base removed from V and 6 bases from J, the gap between germline ends came to 8 bases. In germline, CDR1 is LGHNA, CDR2 YSLEER. CDR3 length: 13 residues.

The rearrangement joins TRBV5-1 to TRBJ2-1; 7 positions agree with TRBD1. The CDR3 length is 15 residues. Germline CDR1 SGHRS, CDR2 YFSETQ. V gave up 1 base and J gave up 10 bases; unmatched junction bases: 11. The CDR3 DNA reads as TGCGCCAGCAGCTTGAGGCGTCAGGGGGTAGGGGAGCAGTTCTTC. This gives the protein CASSLRRQGVGEQFF.

This clonotype was recorded a few times. Mismatch with germline at one junction end may stem from a read error. The chain recombines TRBV18 with TRBJ2-5; TRBD2 is a possible D gene (5 bases). This CDR3 has 15 residues. Germline CDR1 reads KGHSH; CDR2 reads LQKENI. The CDR3 sequence is CVSSPPSGIQETQYF. Written as DNA, the CDR3 is TGTGTCAGCTCACCACCGAGCGGCATACAAGAGACCCAGTACTTC. The whole variable domain, filled in from reference TRBV18 and TRBJ2-5, reads NAGVMQNPRHLVRRRGQEARLRCSPMKGHSHVYWYRQLPEEGLKFMVYLQKENIIDESGMPKERFSAEFPKEGPSILRIQQVVRGDSAAYFCVSSPPSGIQETQYFGPGTRLLVL.

This clonotype was counted at least ten times. The V call is TRBV4-1, the J call TRBJ1-2, with D possibly TRBD1 on 5 matching bases. CDR1 and CDR2 (germline): MGHRA, YSYEKL. Between the trimmed V and J ends, which lost 1 base and 4 bases, there was a span of 13 bases. The CDR3 has 15 residues. The CDR3 loop reads CASSQGPGGGYGYTF. CDR3 bases: TGCGCCAGCAGCCAAGGCCCCGGCGGGGGCTATGGCTACACCTTC.

This clonotype was observed a few times. The chain carries TRBV11-2 and TRBJ2-7, with no clear D. V was shortened by 5 bases and J by 1 base, with 9 bases between the two germline ends. The length of the CDR3 is 13 residues. The germline gives CDR1 SGHAT, CDR2 FQNNGV. This CDR3 is CASSPNLSYEQYF. In DNA, the CDR3 is TGTGCCAGCAGCCCCAATCTTTCCTACGAGCAGTACTTC.

This clonotype has a handful of counts. The V gene is TRBV20-1, the J gene TRBJ2-3, with D perhaps TRBD2 (6 bases). The CDR3 contains 16 residues. V lost 5 bases and J 0 bases, leaving 18 bases between the germline ends. Germline CDR1 reads DFQATT; CDR2 reads SNEGSKA (reference sequence). The CDR3 DNA is TGCAGTGCTGAGTCCCGGGACTCCGCTAGCACAGATACGCAGTATTTT. Protein sequence: CSAESRDSASTDTQYF.

J is TRBJ2-7 and V is TRBV6-2 or TRBV6-3; D call uncertain. Germline V gene lookup returns CDR1 MNHEY and CDR2 SVGEGT. V was clipped by 0 bases and J by 2 bases, with 8 bases between them. The CDR3 has 14 residues. In DNA, the CDR3 is TGTGCCAGCAGTTACTCGGACGGACCCTACGAGCAGTACTTC. Amino acids: CASSYSDGPYEQYF.

The chain joins TRBV4-3 to TRBJ2-3, with 10 bases aligning to TRBD2. V trimming: 0 bases; J trimming: 8 bases; junction bases outside the gene matches: 17. Per the germline V gene, CDR1 is LGHNA and CDR2 is YSLEER. CDR3 length equals 19 residues. The CDR3 nucleotides are TGCGCCAGCAGCCAAGATAGAACTAGCGGGGCGGTCACAGAAGGTACGCAGTATTTT. Its translation is CASSQDRTSGAVTEGTQYF.

The chain employs TRBV6-1 and TRBJ2-5; D is possibly TRBD1 (5 bases). The CDR3 extends over 13 amino acids. V dropped 7 bases and J dropped 3 bases, with 12 bases sitting between them. Per the germline V gene, CDR1 is MNHNS and CDR2 is SASEGT. This CDR3 reads CASTRDWEETQYF. The CDR3 nucleotides read TGTGCCAGCACCAGGGATTGGGAAGAGACCCAGTACTTC.

The chain has TRBV7-2 and TRBJ2-5, with a possible D match to TRBD2 (7 bases). V was cut by 7 bases and J by 5 bases, with 20 bases left in between. CDR3 length: 15 residues. CDR1 and CDR2 (germline): SGHTA, FQGNSA. CDR3 sequence reads: CASTPLRGARETQYF. The DNA of the CDR3 is TGTGCCAGCACCCCCCTTCGGGGGGCTAGGGAGACCCAGTACTTC.

The chain is built from TRBV11-2 and TRBJ2-5; D not certain. The J call may be wrong; the DNA end is better matched by TRBJ2-7. In germline, CDR1 is SGHAT, CDR2 FQNNGV. The CDR3 is 15 residues long. The CDR3 DNA sequence: TGTGCCAGCAGTCCCCCGACGGCGCTGACCTACGAGCAGTACTTC. Translating it yields CASSPPTALTYEQYF.

The chain carries TRBV4-3 and TRBJ2-7; 7 bases match TRBD2. Germline V lookup: CDR1 LGHNA, CDR2 YSLEER. The CDR3 runs 15 residues. J gave up 4 bases and V 3 bases, and 9 bases lay outside the gene matches. CDR3 residues: CASSQQASGEYEQYF. The CDR3 DNA follows: TGCGCCAGCAGCCAGCAGGCCAGCGGGGAGTACGAGCAGTACTTC.

The chain uses TRBV20-1 and TRBJ1-1; 8 positions match TRBD1. This CDR3 is 13 amino acids long. Germline-derived CDR1 and CDR2 are DFQATT and SNEGSKA (reference sequence). With V trimmed by 1 base and J by 6 bases, 4 bases remained unmatched. CDR3 sequence: CSARAGQGAEAFF. The CDR3 DNA reads as TGCAGTGCTAGAGCCGGACAGGGCGCTGAAGCTTTCTTT.

Only a few counts were recorded for this clonotype. The chain uses TRBV5-1 and TRBJ2-5; D ambiguous. CDR1 and CDR2 (germline): SGHRS, YFSETQ. Trimming left V 0 bases short and J 4 bases short, with 7 bases between. The CDR3 has 13 residues. The CDR3 sequence: CASSLAAPETQYF. The CDR3 DNA reads as TGCGCCAGCAGCTTGGCTGCCCCAGAGACCCAGTACTTC.

The chain carries TRBV3-1 and TRBJ2-1; TRBD2 is a possible D gene (7 bases). Germline assignment: CDR1 LGHDT and CDR2 YNNKEL (reference sequence). V dropped 6 bases and J dropped 7 bases, with 13 bases sitting between them. This CDR3 has 13 amino acids. The CDR3 DNA is TGTGCCAGCAGTCGGGGGGCGAGGAATGAGCAGTTCTTC. It yields the protein CASSRGARNEQFF.